This is a list of T cell receptor beta chains from one sample in a study of T cells after yellow fever vaccination. TCRdb used MiXCR to reprocess the 5' RACE reads, holding one entry per CDR3 protein. The table records around 350,000 distinct CDR3 sequences, under 14% of them present only once. Sequenced here: PBMCs, sampled on the day of the first yellow fever vaccination. Receptors were obtained from a man aged 18 to 29 who received the YFV17D yellow fever vaccine. Both conserved end residues are part of each CDR3. A D gene is named only where the DNA matches it firmly. Clone size is stated in some rows and not others, as once, few, many or a class when expanded.

>TRBV7-9|.|TRBJ1-1|TRBD1
CASSPPGQGRYTEAFF
TGTGCCAGCAGCCCACCGGGACAGGGGAGGTACACTGAAGCTTTCTTT
>TRBV27|.|TRBJ2-1|.
CASSLSKHNEQFF
TGTGCCAGCAGTTTATCGAAGCACAATGAGCAGTTCTTC
>TRBV12-3/TRBV12-4|few|TRBJ1-2|.
CASTAGYGYTF
TGTGCCAGCACCGCGGGCTATGGCTACACCTTC
>TRBV13|.|TRBJ2-7|TRBD1
CASGRGHYEQYF
TGTGCCAGCGGCAGGGGGCATTACGAGCAGTACTTC
>TRBV6-5|.|TRBJ1-5|.
CASSYSNSGGHQPQHF
TGTGCCAGCAGTTACTCGAATTCTGGGGGACATCAGCCCCAGCATTTT
>TRBV4-2|.|TRBJ2-3|TRBD2
CASSHRIVSGGDTDTQYF
TGTGCCAGCAGCCACCGTATCGTTAGCGGGGGGGACACAGATACGCAGTATTTT
>TRBV5-1|many|TRBJ2-2|.
CASSLDRVITGELFF
TGCGCCAGCAGCTTGGACAGGGTTATCACCGGGGAGCTGTTTTTT
>TRBV19|.|TRBJ2-3|.
CASSIGGEAQYF
TGTGCCAGTAGTATAGGGGGCGAGGCGCAGTATTTT
>TRBV29-1|many|TRBJ2-3|TRBD2
CSAGGGADTQYF
TGCAGCGCGGGGGGAGGTGCAGATACGCAGTATTTT
>TRBV5-4|once|TRBJ1-1|.
CASSGGSMNTEAFF
TGTGCCAGCAGCGGCGGGAGTATGAACACTGAAGCTTTCTTT
>TRBV6-6|many|TRBJ2-2|.
CATLTLVTGELFF
TGTGCCACCCTCACGCTAGTTACCGGGGAGCTGTTTTTT
>TRBV7-9|.|TRBJ2-2|TRBD2
CASSSSGGSTGELFF
TGTGCCAGCAGCTCTAGCGGGGGATCCACCGGGGAGCTGTTTTTT
>TRBV4-2|.|TRBJ1-1|.
CASSQDRPRLGYTEAFF
TGTGCCAGCAGCCAAGATCGCCCCCGCCTCGGGTACACTGAAGCTTTCTTT
>TRBV6-2/TRBV6-3|.|TRBJ1-5|.
CASTAAGALLQHF
TGTGCCAGCACCGCGGCAGGGGCCTTGCTCCAGCATTTT
>TRBV3-1|many|TRBJ2-1|.
CASRQDSHSYNEQFF
TGTGCCAGCAGACAGGACTCCCACTCCTACAATGAGCAGTTCTTC
>TRBV27|.|TRBJ2-6|.
CASSYETGANVLTF
TGTGCCAGCAGTTACGAGACTGGGGCCAACGTCCTGACTTTC
>TRBV20-1|few|TRBJ1-2|.
CSATRVGGNGYTF
TGCAGTGCTACCCGGGTGGGAGGCAATGGCTACACCTTC
>TRBV28|.|TRBJ1-1|.
CASSSPGGHTEAFF
TGTGCCAGCAGTTCTCCGGGGGGGCACACTGAAGCTTTCTTT
>TRBV20-1|few|TRBJ2-1|TRBD2
CSAPGTSGAYYNEQFF
TGCAGTGCCCCAGGGACTAGCGGGGCCTACTACAATGAGCAGTTCTTC
>TRBV29-1|few|TRBJ2-2|.
CSVESGGTFNTGELFF
TGCAGCGTTGAATCAGGAGGGACCTTCAACACCGGGGAGCTGTTTTTT
>TRBV4-3|few|TRBJ1-2|TRBD1
CASSFSSTGNYGYTF
TGCGCCAGCAGCTTCTCGTCGACAGGGAACTATGGCTACACCTTC
>TRBV5-6|few|TRBJ2-1|.
CASNARGRPYNEQFF
TGTGCCAGCAACGCGCGGGGGCGCCCCTACAATGAGCAGTTCTTC
>TRBV27|.|TRBJ1-1|TRBD1
CASSFTRQGGSPNAEAFF
TGTGCCAGCAGTTTCACGAGACAGGGGGGAAGTCCTAACGCTGAAGCTTTCTTT
>TRBV6-1|.|TRBJ2-4|.
CASSPNAKNIQYF
TGTGCCAGCAGCCCAAACGCCAAAAACATTCAGTACTTC